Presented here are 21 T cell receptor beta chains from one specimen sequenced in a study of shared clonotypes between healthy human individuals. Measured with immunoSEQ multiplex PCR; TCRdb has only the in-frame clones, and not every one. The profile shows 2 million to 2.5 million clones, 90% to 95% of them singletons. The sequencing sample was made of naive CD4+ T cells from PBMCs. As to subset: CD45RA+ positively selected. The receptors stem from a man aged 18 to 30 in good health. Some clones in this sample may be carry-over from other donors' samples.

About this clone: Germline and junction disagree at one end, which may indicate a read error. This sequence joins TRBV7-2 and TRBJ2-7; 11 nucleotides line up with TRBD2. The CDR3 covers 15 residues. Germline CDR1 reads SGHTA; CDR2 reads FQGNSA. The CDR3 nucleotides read TGTGCCAGCAGCGTAGCCGGGACTAGCGGTTACGAGCAGTACTTC. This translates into CASSVAGTSGYEQYF. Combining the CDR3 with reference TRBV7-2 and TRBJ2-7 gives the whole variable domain GAGVSQSPSNKVTEKGKDVELRCDPISGHTALYWYRQSLGQGLEFLIYFQGNSAPDKSGLPSDRFSAERTGGSVSTLTIQRTQQEDSAVYLCASSVAGTSGYEQYFGPGTRLTVT.

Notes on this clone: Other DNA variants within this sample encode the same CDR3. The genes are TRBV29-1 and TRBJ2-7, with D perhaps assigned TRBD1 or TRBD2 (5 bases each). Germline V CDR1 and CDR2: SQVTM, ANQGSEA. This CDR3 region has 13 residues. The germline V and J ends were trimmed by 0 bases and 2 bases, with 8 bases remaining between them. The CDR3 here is CSVEDGATYEQYF. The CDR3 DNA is TGCAGCGTTGAAGACGGGGCGACCTACGAGCAGTACTTC.

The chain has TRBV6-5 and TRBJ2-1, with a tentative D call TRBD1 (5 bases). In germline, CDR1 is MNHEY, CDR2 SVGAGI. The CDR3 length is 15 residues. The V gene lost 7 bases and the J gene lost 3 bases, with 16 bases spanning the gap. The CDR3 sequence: CASNLGRAHYNEQFF. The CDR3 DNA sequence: TGTGCCAGCAATCTAGGCAGGGCTCACTACAATGAGCAGTTCTTC.

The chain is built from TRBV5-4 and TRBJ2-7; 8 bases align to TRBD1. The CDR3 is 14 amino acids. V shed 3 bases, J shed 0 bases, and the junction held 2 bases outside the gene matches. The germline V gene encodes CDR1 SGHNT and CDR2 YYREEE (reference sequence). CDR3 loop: CASSWGQASYEQYF. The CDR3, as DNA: TGTGCCAGCAGCTGGGGACAGGCCTCCTACGAGCAGTACTTC.

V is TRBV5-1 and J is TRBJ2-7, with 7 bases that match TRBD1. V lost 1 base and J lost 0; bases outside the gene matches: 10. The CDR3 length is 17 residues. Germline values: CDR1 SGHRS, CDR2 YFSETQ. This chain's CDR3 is CASSLSYWAGGSYEQYF. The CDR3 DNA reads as TGCGCCAGCAGCTTGTCTTATTGGGCAGGGGGCTCCTACGAGCAGTACTTC.

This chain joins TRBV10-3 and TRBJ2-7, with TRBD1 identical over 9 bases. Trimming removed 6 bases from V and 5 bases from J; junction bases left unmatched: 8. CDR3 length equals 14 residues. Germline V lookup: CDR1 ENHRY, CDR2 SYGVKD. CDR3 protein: CAIRTGQGWHEQYF. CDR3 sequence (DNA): TGTGCCATCAGGACGGGACAGGGATGGCACGAGCAGTACTTC.

The CDR3 loop is CATQDNPGRSDGYTF. The DNA for the CDR3 is TGTGCCACCCAGGATAATCCCGGGCGGTCTGATGGCTACACCTTC. V usage is TRBV19 and J usage is TRBJ1-2; D unresolved. Germline CDR1 and CDR2: LNHDA and SQIVND (reference sequence). The CDR3 is made up of 15 amino acids. Trimming took off 10 bases at V and 6 bases at J, with 24 bases between the two ends.

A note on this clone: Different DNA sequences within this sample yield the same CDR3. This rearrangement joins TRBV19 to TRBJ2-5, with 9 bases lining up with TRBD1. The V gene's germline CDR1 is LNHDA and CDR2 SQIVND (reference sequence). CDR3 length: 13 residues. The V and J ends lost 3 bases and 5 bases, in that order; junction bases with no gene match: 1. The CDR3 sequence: CASSIDRGETQYF. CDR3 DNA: TGTGCCAGTAGTATTGACAGGGGGGAGACCCAGTACTTC.

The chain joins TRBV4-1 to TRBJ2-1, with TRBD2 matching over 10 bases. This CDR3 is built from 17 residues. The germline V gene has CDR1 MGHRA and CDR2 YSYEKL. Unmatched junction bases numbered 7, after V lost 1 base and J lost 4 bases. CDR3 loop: CASSQGLASGGYNEQFF. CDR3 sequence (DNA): TGCGCCAGCAGCCAAGGCCTCGCTAGCGGGGGTTACAATGAGCAGTTCTTC.

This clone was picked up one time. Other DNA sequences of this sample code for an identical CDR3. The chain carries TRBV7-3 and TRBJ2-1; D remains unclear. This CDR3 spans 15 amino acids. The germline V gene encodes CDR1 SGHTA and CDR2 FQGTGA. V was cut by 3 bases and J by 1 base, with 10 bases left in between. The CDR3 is CASSFSRGSYNEQFF. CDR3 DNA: TGTGCCAGCAGCTTTTCTCGCGGATCCTACAATGAGCAGTTCTTC.

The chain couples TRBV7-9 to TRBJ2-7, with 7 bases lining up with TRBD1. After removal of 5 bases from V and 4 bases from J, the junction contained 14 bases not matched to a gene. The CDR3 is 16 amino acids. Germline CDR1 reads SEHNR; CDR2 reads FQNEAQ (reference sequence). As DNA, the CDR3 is TGTGCCAGCAGCCTGAGGGGCACAGGGGCGTTATACGAGCAGTACTTC. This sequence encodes CASSLRGTGALYEQYF. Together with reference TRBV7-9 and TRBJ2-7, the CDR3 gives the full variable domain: DTGVSQNPRHKITKRGQNVTFRCDPISEHNRLYWYRQTLGQGPEFLTYFQNEAQLEKSRLLSDRFSAERPKGSFSTLEIQRTEQGDSAMYLCASSLRGTGALYEQYFGPGTRLTVT.

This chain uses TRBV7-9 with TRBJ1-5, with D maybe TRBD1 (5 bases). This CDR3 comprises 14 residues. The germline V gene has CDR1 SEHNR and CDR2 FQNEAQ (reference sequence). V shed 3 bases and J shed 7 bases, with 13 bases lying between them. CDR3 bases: TGTGCCAGCAGCTTCGGGGCCAATCTCCAGCCCCAGCATTTT. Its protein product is CASSFGANLQPQHF.

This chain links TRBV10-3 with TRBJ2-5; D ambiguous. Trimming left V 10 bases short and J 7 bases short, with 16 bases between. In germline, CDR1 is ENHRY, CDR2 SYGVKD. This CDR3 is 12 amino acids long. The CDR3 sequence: CATKPATGTQYF. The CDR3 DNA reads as TGTGCCACAAAACCAGCTACGGGGACCCAGTACTTC.

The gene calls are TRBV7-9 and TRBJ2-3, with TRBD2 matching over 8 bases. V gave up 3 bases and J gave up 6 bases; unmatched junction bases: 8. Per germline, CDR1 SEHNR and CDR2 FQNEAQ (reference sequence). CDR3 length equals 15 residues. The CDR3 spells CASSFPSGQGDTQYF. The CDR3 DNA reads TGTGCCAGCAGCTTCCCTAGCGGGCAGGGGGATACGCAGTATTTT.

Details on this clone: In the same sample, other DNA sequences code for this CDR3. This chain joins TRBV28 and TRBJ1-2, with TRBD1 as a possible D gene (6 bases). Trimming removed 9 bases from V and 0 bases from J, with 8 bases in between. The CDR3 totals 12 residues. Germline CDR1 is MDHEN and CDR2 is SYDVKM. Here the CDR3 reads CASKGANYGYTF. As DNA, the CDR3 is TGTGCCAGTAAGGGGGCTAACTATGGCTACACCTTC.

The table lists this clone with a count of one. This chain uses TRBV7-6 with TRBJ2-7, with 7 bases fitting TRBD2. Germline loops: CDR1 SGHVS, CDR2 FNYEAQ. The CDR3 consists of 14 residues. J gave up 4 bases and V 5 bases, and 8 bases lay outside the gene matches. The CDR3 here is CASSQDAGEYEQYF. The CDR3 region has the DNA TGTGCCAGCAGCCAGGATGCGGGGGAATACGAGCAGTACTTC.

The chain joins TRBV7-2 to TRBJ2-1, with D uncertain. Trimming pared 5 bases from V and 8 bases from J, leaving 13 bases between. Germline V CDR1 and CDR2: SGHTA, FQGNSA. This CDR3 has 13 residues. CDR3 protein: CASSPPVSDEQFF. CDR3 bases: TGTGCCAGCAGCCCACCGGTCAGCGATGAGCAGTTCTTC.

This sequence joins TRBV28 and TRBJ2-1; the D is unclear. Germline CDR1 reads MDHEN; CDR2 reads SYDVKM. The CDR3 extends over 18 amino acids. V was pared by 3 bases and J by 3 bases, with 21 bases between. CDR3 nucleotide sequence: TGTGCCAGCAGTTTGCCCGCCGTCGGTGGGGTCCTCTACAATGAGCAGTTCTTC. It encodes CASSLPAVGGVLYNEQFF. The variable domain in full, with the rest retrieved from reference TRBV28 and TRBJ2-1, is DVKVTQSSRYLVKRTGEKVFLECVQDMDHENMFWYRQDPGLGLRLIYFSYDVKMKEKGDIPEGYSVSREKKERFSLILESASTNQTSMYLCASSLPAVGGVLYNEQFFGPGTRLTVL.

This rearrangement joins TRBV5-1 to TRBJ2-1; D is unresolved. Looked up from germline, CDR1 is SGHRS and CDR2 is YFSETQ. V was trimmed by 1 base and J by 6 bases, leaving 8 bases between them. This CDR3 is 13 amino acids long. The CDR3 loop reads CASSLSEVNEQFF. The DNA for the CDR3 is TGCGCCAGCAGCTTGTCTGAAGTCAATGAGCAGTTCTTC.

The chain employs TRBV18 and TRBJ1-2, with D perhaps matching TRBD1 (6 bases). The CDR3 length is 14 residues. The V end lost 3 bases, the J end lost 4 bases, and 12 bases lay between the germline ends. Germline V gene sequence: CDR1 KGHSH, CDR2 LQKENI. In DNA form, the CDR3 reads TGTGCCAGCTCACCGGGGGCCGGAATCTATGGCTACACCTTC. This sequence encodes CASSPGAGIYGYTF.

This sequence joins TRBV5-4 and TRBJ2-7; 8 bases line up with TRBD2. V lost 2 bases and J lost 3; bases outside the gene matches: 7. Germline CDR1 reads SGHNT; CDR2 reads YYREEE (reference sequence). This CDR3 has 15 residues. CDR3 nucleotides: TGTGCCAGCAGCTTATATTCTAGCGGGTTCTACGAGCAGTACTTC. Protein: CASSLYSSGFYEQYF.